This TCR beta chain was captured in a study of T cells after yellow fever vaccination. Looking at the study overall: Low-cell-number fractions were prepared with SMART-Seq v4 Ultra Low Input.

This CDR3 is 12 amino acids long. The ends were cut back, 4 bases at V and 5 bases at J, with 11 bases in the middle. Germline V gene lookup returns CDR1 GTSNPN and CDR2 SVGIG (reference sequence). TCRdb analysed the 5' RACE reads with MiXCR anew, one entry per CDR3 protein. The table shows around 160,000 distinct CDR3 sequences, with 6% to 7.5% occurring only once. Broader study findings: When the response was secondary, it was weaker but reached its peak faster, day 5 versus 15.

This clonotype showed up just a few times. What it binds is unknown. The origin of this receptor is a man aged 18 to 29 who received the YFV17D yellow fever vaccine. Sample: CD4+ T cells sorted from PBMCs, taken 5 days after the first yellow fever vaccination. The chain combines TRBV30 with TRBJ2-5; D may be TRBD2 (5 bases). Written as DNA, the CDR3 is TGTGCCTGGAAGAGGGTTTGGGAGACCCAGTACTTC. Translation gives CAWKRVWETQYF.